This T cell receptor (beta chain) was documented in a study of T cells after yellow fever vaccination. Notes on the study in general: A weaker but faster secondary response was observed, peaking on day 5 versus 15. Among all clonotypes, a small share was observed in both CD4 and CD8 compartments. Contamination by abundant bulk-population clonotypes could be present in FACS-sorted repertoires.

V was clipped by 7 bases and J by 8 bases; unmatched bases: 12. The CDR3 runs 15 residues. This clonotype has a count of ten or more. Its antigen is undetermined. Production of TCR cDNA was by 5'RACE template switching, which also added a universal primer site and UMIs. TCRdb processed the 5' RACE reads anew with MiXCR; each CDR3 protein has one entry. The profile shows around 230,000 distinct CDR3 sequences, around 6.7% of them singletons. The source material was CD4+ T cells sorted from PBMCs, sampled on the day of the yellow fever booster vaccination. The V and J genes are TRBV12-3 or TRBV12-4 and TRBJ2-1; 9 positions agree with TRBD2. The receptor was derived from a young man who received the YFV17D yellow fever vaccine. The CDR3, as DNA: TGTGCCAGCACTGCTAAGTGGACTAGCGTTCATGAGCAGTTCTTC. It encodes CASTAKWTSVHEQFF.